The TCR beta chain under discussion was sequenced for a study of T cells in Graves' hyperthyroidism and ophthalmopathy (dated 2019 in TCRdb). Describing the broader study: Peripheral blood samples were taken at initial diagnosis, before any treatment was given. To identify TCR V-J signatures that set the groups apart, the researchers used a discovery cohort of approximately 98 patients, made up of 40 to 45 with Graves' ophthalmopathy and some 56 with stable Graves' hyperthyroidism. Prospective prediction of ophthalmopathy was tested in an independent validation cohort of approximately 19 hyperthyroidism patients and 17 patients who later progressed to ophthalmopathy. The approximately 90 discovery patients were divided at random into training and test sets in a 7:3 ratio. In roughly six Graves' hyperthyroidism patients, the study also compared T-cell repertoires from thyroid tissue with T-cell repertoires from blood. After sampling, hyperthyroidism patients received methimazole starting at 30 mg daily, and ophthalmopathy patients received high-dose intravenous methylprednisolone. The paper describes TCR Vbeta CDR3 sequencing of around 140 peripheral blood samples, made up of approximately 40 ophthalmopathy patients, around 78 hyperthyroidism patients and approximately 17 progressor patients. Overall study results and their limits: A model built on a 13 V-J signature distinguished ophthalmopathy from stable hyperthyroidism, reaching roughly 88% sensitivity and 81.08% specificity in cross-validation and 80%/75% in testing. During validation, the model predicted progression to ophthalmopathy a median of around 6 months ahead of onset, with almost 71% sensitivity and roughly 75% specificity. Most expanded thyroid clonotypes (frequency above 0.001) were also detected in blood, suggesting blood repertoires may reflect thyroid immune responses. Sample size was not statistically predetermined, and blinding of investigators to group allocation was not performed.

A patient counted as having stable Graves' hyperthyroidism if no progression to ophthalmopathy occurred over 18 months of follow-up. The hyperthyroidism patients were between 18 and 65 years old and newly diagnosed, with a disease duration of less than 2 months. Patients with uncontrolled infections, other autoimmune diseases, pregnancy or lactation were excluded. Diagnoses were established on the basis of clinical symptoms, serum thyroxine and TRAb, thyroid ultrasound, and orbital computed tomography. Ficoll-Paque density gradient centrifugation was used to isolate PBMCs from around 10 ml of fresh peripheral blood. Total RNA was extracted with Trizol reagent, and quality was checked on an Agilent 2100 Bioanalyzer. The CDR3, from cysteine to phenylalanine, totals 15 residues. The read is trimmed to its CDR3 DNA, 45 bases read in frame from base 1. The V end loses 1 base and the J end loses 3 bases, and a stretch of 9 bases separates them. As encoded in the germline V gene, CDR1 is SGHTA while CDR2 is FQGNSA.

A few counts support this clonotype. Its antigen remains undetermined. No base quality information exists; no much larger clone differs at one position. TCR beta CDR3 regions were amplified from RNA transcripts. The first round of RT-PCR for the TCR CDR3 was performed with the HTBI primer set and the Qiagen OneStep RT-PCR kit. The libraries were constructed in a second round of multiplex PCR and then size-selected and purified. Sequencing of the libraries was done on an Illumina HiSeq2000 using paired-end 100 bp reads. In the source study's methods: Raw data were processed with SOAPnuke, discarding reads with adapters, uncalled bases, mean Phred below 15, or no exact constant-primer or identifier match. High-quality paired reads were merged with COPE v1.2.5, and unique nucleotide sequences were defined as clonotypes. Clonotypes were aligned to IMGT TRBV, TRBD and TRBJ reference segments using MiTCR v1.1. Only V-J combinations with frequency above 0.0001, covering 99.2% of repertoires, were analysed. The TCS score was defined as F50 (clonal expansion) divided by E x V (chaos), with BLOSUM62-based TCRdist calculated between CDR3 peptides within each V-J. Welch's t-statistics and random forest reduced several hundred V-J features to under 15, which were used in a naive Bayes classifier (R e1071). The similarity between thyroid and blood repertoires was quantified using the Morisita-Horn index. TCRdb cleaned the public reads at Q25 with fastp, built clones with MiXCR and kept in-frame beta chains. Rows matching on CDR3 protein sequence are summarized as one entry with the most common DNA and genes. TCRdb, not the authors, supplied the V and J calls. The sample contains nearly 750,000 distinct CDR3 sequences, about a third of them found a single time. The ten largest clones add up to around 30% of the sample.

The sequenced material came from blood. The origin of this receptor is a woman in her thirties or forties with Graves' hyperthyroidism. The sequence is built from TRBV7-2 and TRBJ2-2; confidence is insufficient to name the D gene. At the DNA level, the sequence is TGTGCCAGCAGCTTAGGTCTAGGGTACACCGGGGAGCTGTTTTTT. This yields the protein CASSLGLGYTGELFF.